These 31 T cell receptor beta chains were all obtained from the same sample, sequenced in a study of T-cell memory formation after mild COVID-19. TCRdb reprocessed the 5' RACE reads via MiXCR and lists one record per CDR3 protein. The sample yields 250,000 to 350,000 distinct CDR3 sequences, 14% seen once. What was sequenced was PBMCs or a T cell subset sorted from them (not recorded which). Receptors were obtained from a man aged 18 to 35 who had mild COVID-19 (a few samples of this study predate the infection). Cell type and time point are not known.

V usage is TRBV12-3 or TRBV12-4 and J usage is TRBJ2-7; no definite D call. CDR3 length: 12 amino acids. V gave up 7 bases and J gave up 3 bases, with 10 bases separating them. The chain's CDR3 is CASTGSIYEQYF. The CDR3 region has the DNA TGTGCCAGCACCGGCAGCATCTACGAGCAGTACTTC.

The chain is built from TRBV12-5 and TRBJ1-2, with 7 bases fitting TRBD1. This CDR3 has 16 residues. Losses at the gene ends were 6 bases for V and 2 bases for J; bases not matched to a gene: 12. Germline CDR1 and CDR2: LGHNT and FRNRAP. The CDR3 sequence is CASGIFDREGNYGYTF. The CDR3 DNA follows: TGTGCTAGTGGGATCTTCGACAGGGAAGGAAACTATGGCTACACCTTC.

The chain combines TRBV9 with TRBJ2-7; D assignment may be TRBD1 or TRBD2 (5 bases each). Germline V CDR1 and CDR2: SGDLS, YYNGEE. This CDR3 contains 15 residues. V was trimmed by 0 bases and J by 2 bases, leaving 12 bases between them. The CDR3 is CASSVGGGPPYEQYF. In nucleotides, the CDR3 is TGTGCCAGCAGCGTAGGTGGGGGACCCCCCTACGAGCAGTACTTC.

The gene calls are TRBV3-1 and TRBJ2-5; TRBD2 aligns across 8 bases. The V gene end was trimmed by 0 bases and the J gene end by 0 bases; junction bases not matched to a gene: 9. Germline-derived CDR1 and CDR2 are LGHDT and YNNKEL (reference sequence). The CDR3 runs to 18 residues. The CDR3 bases are TGTGCCAGCAGCCAAGATCTGGTTGGCGGGGGGTACCAAGAGACCCAGTACTTC. Encoded protein: CASSQDLVGGGYQETQYF.

V gene TRBV13 combines with J gene TRBJ2-2; TRBD2 matches at 11 bases. Germline trimming cut 0 bases from V and 7 bases from J; bases unmatched to any gene: 28. There are 24 residues in the CDR3. Germline V gene data show CDR1 as PRHDT and CDR2 as FYEKMQ (reference sequence). The CDR3 loop reads CASSLGPPGPRSRLAGGIGGELFF. CDR3 nucleotide sequence: TGTGCCAGCAGCTTAGGCCCCCCGGGACCCAGGTCTCGGCTAGCGGGGGGAATCGGCGGGGAGCTGTTTTTT.

This clonotype was recorded a few times. J is TRBJ2-3 and V is TRBV4-1; D gene uncertain. CDR1 MGHRA and CDR2 YSYEKL come from the germline V gene. The V and J ends lost 1 base and 4 bases respectively, with 6 bases between them. The CDR3 sequence is 13 residues long. The CDR3 sequence is CASSQVGADTQYF. CDR3 bases: TGCGCCAGCAGCCAAGTTGGGGCAGATACGCAGTATTTT.

Remarks on this clonotype: The CDR3 ends on some other residue instead of the conserved phenylalanine or tryptophan, so this is likely a read error. The rearrangement joins TRBV25-1 to TRBJ2-5; D gene ambiguous. The CDR3 totals 10 residues. CDR1 MGHDK and CDR2 SYGVNS come from the germline V gene. Trimming took off 4 bases at V and 5 bases at J, with 2 bases between the two ends. CDR3 in DNA: TGTGCCAGCAGTGGGGAGACCCAGTACTAC. Translating gives CASSGETQYY.

The V call is TRBV7-2, the J call TRBJ2-3; D is perhaps TRBD1 (5 bases). The V end was cut by 2 bases, the J end by 4 bases, with 13 bases between. The germline gives CDR1 SGHTA, CDR2 FQGNSA. The CDR3 is 15 amino acids. The CDR3, as DNA: TGTGCCAGCAGCTTAAGGACACACGGTCCAGATACGCAGTATTTT. Protein: CASSLRTHGPDTQYF.

The DNA for the CDR3 is TGTGCCAGCAGCCCCGGCCGAGGACAGGGAAACGAGCAGTACTTC. Its protein product is CASSPGRGQGNEQYF. This chain connects TRBV9 to TRBJ2-7; 8 bases fit TRBD1. Trimming took 4 bases from V and 5 from J; bases not matched to a gene: 11. The length of the CDR3 is 15 residues. Germline V gene lookup returns CDR1 SGDLS and CDR2 YYNGEE.

The chain links TRBV3-1 to TRBJ2-2; unclear D gene. Trimming removed 1 base at V and 6 bases at J, with 9 bases between. CDR1 is LGHDT, CDR2 YNNKEL, per germline (reference sequence). This CDR3 contains 14 residues. The CDR3: CASSQGPDPGELFF. DNA for the CDR3: TGTGCCAGCAGCCAAGGCCCAGATCCCGGGGAGCTGTTTTTT.

The chain uses TRBV20-1 and TRBJ2-5; 12 bases line up with TRBD2. CDR3 size: 13 residues. V lost 4 bases to trimming and J lost 3 bases; unmatched junction nucleotides: 0. CDR1 and CDR2 (germline): DFQATT, SNEGSKA (reference sequence). CDR3 in DNA: TGCAGTGCTACTAGCGGGGGGGAAGAGACCCAGTACTTC. Encoded protein: CSATSGGEETQYF.

The rearrangement links TRBV6-6 to TRBJ1-5; no reliable D call. Trimming removed 4 bases from V and 5 bases from J, with 9 bases in between. Looked up from germline, CDR1 is MNHNY and CDR2 is SVGAGI (reference sequence). The CDR3 sequence is 13 residues long. CDR3 DNA: TGTGCCAGCAGTTCGTTCCGGGATCAGCCCCAGCATTTT. Amino acid sequence: CASSSFRDQPQHF.

This clonotype was seen a handful of times. V is TRBV30 and J is TRBJ2-7, with TRBD1 as a possible D gene (6 bases). CDR1 is GTSNPN, CDR2 SVGIG, per germline (reference sequence). The length of the CDR3 is 13 residues. Trimming left V 0 bases short and J 4 bases short, with 10 bases between. CDR3 DNA sequence: TGTGCCTGGAGTGTTGGGCAGGGGTACGAGCAGTACTTC. It yields the protein CAWSVGQGYEQYF.

This clonotype has more than one count but fewer than ten. This chain uses TRBV19 with TRBJ1-1; no reliable D call. CDR1 and CDR2 (germline): LNHDA, SQIVND (reference sequence). Trimming took off 6 bases at V and 8 bases at J, with 22 bases between the two ends. The CDR3 extends over 15 amino acids. DNA for the CDR3: TGTGCCAGTAGAGGCGGTGGAACACAACCAGTGGAAGCTTTCTTT. Its translation: CASRGGGTQPVEAFF.

The chain has TRBV11-2 and TRBJ2-3; D gene uncertain. Germline CDR1 and CDR2: SGHAT and FQNNGV. The CDR3 consists of 16 residues. Between the trimmed V and J ends, which lost 1 base and 0 bases, there was a span of 11 bases. Here the CDR3 reads CASSLVGTPSTDTQYF. Here the CDR3 DNA reads TGTGCCAGCAGCTTAGTTGGAACACCTAGCACAGATACGCAGTATTTT.

The V and J genes are TRBV4-3 and TRBJ1-1; TRBD1 matches at 7 bases. CDR3 length equals 17 residues. Germline CDR1 reads LGHNA; CDR2 reads YSLEER. The V gene end was trimmed by 1 base and the J gene end by 7 bases; junction bases not matched to a gene: 15. Here the CDR3 DNA reads TGCGCCAGCAGCCAAGGTGTACTGACCGGGACAGAACTTGAAGCTTTCTTT. This encodes CASSQGVLTGTELEAFF.

The chain uses TRBV14 and TRBJ2-2; TRBD2 matches at 7 bases. The CDR3 consists of 14 residues. V was clipped by 4 bases and J by 8 bases; unmatched bases: 7. Per germline, CDR1 SGHDN and CDR2 FVKESK. CDR3 residues: CASSLGLVSGELFF. CDR3 coding DNA: TGTGCCAGCAGCCTAGGACTAGTTTCTGGGGAGCTGTTTTTT.

This clonotype was seen more than once but under ten times. The J gene is TRBJ2-4, the V gene TRBV4-1; TRBD1 is a possible D gene (5 bases). V lost 0 bases and J lost 1, with 13 bases in between. CDR1 is MGHRA and CDR2 is YSYEKL in the germline V gene. The CDR3 is 17 residues long. The CDR3 nucleotides read TGCGCCAGCAGCCAAGAGCCTCCCTCAGGGGCCAAAAACATTCAGTACTTC. Residues: CASSQEPPSGAKNIQYF.

This clonotype was detected ten times or more. This chain links TRBV7-2 with TRBJ1-1; TRBD1 is a possible D gene (6 bases). The CDR3 runs to 15 residues. The V gene's germline CDR1 is SGHTA and CDR2 FQGNSA. With 9 bases removed from V and 10 bases from J, the gap between germline ends came to 27 bases. CDR3 coding DNA: TGTGCCAGTACGTTCGAGGGAGGGGGACATAGGGCAGCTTTCTTT. As protein: CASTFEGGGHRAAFF. Full variable domain (rest looked up from reference TRBV7-2 and TRBJ1-1): GAGVSQSPSNKVTEKGKDVELRCDPISGHTALYWYRQSLGQGLEFLIYFQGNSAPDKSGLPSDRFSAERTGGSVSTLTIQRTQQEDSAVYLCASTFEGGGHRAAFFGQGTRLTVV.

The chain joins TRBV11-2 to TRBJ2-5; 9 bases line up with TRBD2. V shed 2 bases and J 5 bases; nucleotides not matched to a gene: 12. Germline V gene lookup returns CDR1 SGHAT and CDR2 FQNNGV. The CDR3 covers 17 residues. The CDR3, as DNA: TGTGCCAGCAGCTTATGGCGGGGGGGCCGTGAATCGGAGACCCAGTACTTC. Its protein product is CASSLWRGGRESETQYF.

The table lists this clonotype with a few counts. V usage is TRBV19 and J usage is TRBJ2-3, with 8 positions matching TRBD1. The CDR3 consists of 13 residues. CDR1 and CDR2 (germline): LNHDA, SQIVND (reference sequence). V shed 10 bases and J 5 bases; nucleotides not matched to a gene: 8. CDR3 in DNA: TGTGCCACCTCCCAGGGGGCTGGAGATACGCAGTATTTT. This encodes CATSQGAGDTQYF.

The chain carries TRBV7-9 and TRBJ1-2; D is uncertain. The length of the CDR3 is 16 residues. Trimming cost V 1 base and J 4 bases, with 16 bases left between them. CDR1 and CDR2 (germline): SEHNR, FQNEAQ (reference sequence). This chain's CDR3 is CASSLEEGALPYGYTF. Here the CDR3 DNA reads TGTGCCAGCAGCTTAGAAGAGGGAGCTTTGCCCTATGGCTACACCTTC.

The V and J genes are TRBV12-3 or TRBV12-4 and TRBJ2-7; D is perhaps TRBD1 (6 bases). V dropped 4 bases and J dropped 3 bases, with 16 bases sitting between them. The CDR3 loop spans 15 amino acids. This chain's CDR3 is CASSSPPRDNYEQYF. The DNA of the CDR3 is TGTGCCAGCAGTTCTCCTCCCCGGGACAACTACGAGCAGTACTTC.

This clonotype occurred a few times. V usage is TRBV5-6 and J usage is TRBJ1-2, with 12 bases matching TRBD1. The CDR3 spans 16 residues. The V gene's germline CDR1 is SGHDT and CDR2 YYEEEE. V shed 2 bases and J 7 bases; nucleotides not matched to a gene: 9. The CDR3 nucleotides read TGTGCCAGCAGCTTCCCCGGGACAGGGGGCTCGGGTGGCTACACCTTC. Translating it yields CASSFPGTGGSGGYTF.

This clonotype was observed a handful of times. The chain is built from TRBV7-2 and TRBJ2-1; 11 bases line up with TRBD2. The length of the CDR3 is 15 residues. The junction had 5 bases not matched to a gene; V was cut back by 4 bases and J by 6 bases. CDR1 is SGHTA and CDR2 is FQGNSA in the germline V gene. As DNA, the CDR3 is TGTGCCAGCAGCTCACTAGCGGGGGTCGTCAATGAGCAGTTCTTC. Translated, it gives CASSSLAGVVNEQFF.

As for this clonotype: A clone one base away is much larger, so this may be a read error. The chain recombines TRBV6-5 with TRBJ2-7; the D gene could be TRBD1 or TRBD2 (5 bases each). This CDR3 is built from 14 residues. V was cut by 7 bases and J by 0 bases, with 13 bases left in between. In germline, CDR1 is MNHEY, CDR2 SVGAGI. CDR3 bases: TGTGCCAGCACCAAGAGAGGGACCTCCTACGAGCAGTACTTC. This gives the protein CASTKRGTSYEQYF.

This chain connects TRBV5-1 to TRBJ1-1; perhaps TRBD1 as D (6 bases). Trimming took 1 base from V and 1 from J, leaving 14 bases between them. Germline-derived CDR1 and CDR2 are SGHRS and YFSETQ. The CDR3 loop spans 16 amino acids. CDR3 protein: CASSLRGRGKNTEAFF. The CDR3 DNA follows: TGCGCCAGCAGCTTGCGGGGCAGGGGCAAGAACACTGAAGCTTTCTTT.

The CDR3 DNA follows: TGTGCCAGCAGTTACTCGAGCTCAGGGGGTAGCAACACTGAAGCTTTCTTT. Its protein is CASSYSSSGGSNTEAFF. The chain couples TRBV6-6 to TRBJ1-1, with 7 positions matching TRBD1. Unmatched junction bases numbered 9, after V lost 0 bases and J lost 2 bases. Germline-derived CDR1 and CDR2 are MNHNY and SVGAGI (reference sequence). The CDR3 runs to 17 residues.

This clonotype has more than one count but fewer than ten. V usage is TRBV7-9 and J usage is TRBJ2-1, with D maybe TRBD1 (5 bases). The CDR3 covers 16 residues. V gave up 0 bases and J gave up 6 bases, with 15 bases separating them. Germline assignment: CDR1 SEHNR and CDR2 FQNEAQ (reference sequence). The CDR3 nucleotides are TGTGCCAGCAGCTTAGCGTTGTCCTTCCAGGGCAATGAGCAGTTCTTC. It specifies CASSLALSFQGNEQFF.

This clonotype was counted once. V and J are TRBV27 and TRBJ2-3; D possibly uses TRBD1 or TRBD2 (6 bases each). This CDR3 is built from 14 residues. Germline lookup yields CDR1 MNHEY and CDR2 SMNVEV (reference sequence). Trimming removed 1 base at V and 6 bases at J, with 11 bases between. In DNA form, the CDR3 reads TGTGCCAGCAGTTTATGTCCGGGGGCCGATACGCAGTATTTT. Its translation: CASSLCPGADTQYF.

This clonotype showed up just a few times. The rearrangement links TRBV5-6 to TRBJ1-2; D may be TRBD1 (5 bases). The CDR3 has 15 residues. In germline, CDR1 is SGHDT, CDR2 YYEEEE. Trimming pared 3 bases from V and 4 bases from J, leaving 16 bases between. For the CDR3, the DNA is TGTGCCAGCAGCTGGGGGACCGACAAAATCTATGGCTACACCTTC. Translation: CASSWGTDKIYGYTF.